This entry describes one TCR beta chain. The sample belongs to a study of shared clonotypes between healthy human individuals. On the study more broadly: Donor ages ranged 18 to 49 years: a couple of women, a few men. Each donor's CD8 memory used one plate, CD8 naive two, each CD4 subset three.

The table came from immunoSEQ multiplex PCR; TCRdb's copy has only in-frame clones and leaves some out. The sample carries millions of clones, 85% to 95% recorded once. CD45RO-negative, CCR7-positively selected cells formed the naive CD8 fraction, excluding terminally differentiated effector memory CD45RA+ cells. Germline lookup yields CDR1 SGHVS and CDR2 FNYEAQ. With V trimmed by 5 bases and J by 3 bases, 5 bases remained unmatched. The CDR3 spans 17 residues. The sample was naive CD8+ T cells from PBMCs. The rearrangement joins TRBV7-6 to TRBJ2-1; TRBD2 matches at 15 bases. The TCR comes from a man between 18 and 35 years old in good health. Some clones in this sample may be carry-over from other donors' samples. CDR3 residues: CASSLGLAGGFYNEQFF. CDR3 nucleotides: TGTGCCAGCAGCCTCGGACTAGCGGGAGGGTTCTACAATGAGCAGTTCTTC.